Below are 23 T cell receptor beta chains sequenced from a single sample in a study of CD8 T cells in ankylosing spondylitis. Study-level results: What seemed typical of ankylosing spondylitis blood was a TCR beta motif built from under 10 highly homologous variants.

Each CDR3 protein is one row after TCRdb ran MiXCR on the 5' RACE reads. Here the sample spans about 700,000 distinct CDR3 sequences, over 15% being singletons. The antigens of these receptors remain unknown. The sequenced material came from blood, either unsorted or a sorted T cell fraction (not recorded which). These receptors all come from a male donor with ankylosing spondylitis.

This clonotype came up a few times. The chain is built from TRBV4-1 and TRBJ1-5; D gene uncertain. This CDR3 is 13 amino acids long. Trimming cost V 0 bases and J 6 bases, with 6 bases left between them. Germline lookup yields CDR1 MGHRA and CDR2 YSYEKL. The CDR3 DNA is TGCGCCAGCAGCCAAGATTTGCTTCAGCCCCAGCATTTT. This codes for CASSQDLLQPQHF.

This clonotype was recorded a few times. CDR3 residues: CASSPSLLAGEQFF. The CDR3 coding sequence is TGTGCCAGCAGCCCGAGTTTACTTGCAGGTGAGCAGTTCTTC. This sequence joins TRBV7-2 and TRBJ2-1; no clear D. Germline V gene data show CDR1 as SGHTA and CDR2 as FQGNSA. Trimming shortened V by 5 bases and J by 9 bases, and 17 bases separated the two germline ends. The CDR3 runs 14 residues.

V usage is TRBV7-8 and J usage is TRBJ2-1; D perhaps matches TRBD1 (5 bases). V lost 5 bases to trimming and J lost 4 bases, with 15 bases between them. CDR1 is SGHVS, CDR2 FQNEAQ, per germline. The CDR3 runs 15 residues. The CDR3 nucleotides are TGTGCCAGCAGCCAATTAACGGACAATTACAATGAGCAGTTCTTC. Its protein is CASSQLTDNYNEQFF.

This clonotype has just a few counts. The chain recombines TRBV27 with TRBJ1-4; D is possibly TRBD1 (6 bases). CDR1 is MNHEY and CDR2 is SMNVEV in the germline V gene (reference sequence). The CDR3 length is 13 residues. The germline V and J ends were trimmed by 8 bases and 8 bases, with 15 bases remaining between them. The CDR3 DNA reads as TGTGCCAGCGCACGCCGAACAGGGGAAAAACTGTTTTTT. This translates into CASARRTGEKLFF.

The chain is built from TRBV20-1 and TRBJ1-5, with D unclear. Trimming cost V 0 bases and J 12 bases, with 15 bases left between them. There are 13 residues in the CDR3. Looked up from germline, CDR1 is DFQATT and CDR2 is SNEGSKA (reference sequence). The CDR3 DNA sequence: TGCAGTGCTAGAGATCGGGCGGCCCGGCACCAGCATTTT. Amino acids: CSARDRAARHQHF.

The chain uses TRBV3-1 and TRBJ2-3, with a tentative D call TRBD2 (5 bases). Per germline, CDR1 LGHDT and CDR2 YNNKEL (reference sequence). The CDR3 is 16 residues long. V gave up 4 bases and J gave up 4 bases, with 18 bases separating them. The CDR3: CASSPHPGEGADTQYF. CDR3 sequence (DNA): TGTGCCAGCAGCCCCCACCCCGGCGAGGGTGCAGATACGCAGTATTTT.

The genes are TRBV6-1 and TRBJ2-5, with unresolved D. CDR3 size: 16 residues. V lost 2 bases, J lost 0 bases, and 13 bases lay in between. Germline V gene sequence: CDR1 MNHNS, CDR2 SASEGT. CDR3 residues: CASSERSTQYQETQYF. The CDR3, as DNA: TGTGCCAGCAGTGAACGGAGCACCCAGTACCAAGAGACCCAGTACTTC.

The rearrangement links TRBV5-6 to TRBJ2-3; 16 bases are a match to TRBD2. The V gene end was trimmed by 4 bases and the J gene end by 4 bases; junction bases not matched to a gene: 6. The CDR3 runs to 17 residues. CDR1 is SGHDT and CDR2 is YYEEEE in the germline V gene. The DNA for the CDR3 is TGTGCCAGCAGCCCCGCGGGACTAGCGGGAGGGGCAGATACGCAGTATTTT. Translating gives CASSPAGLAGGADTQYF.

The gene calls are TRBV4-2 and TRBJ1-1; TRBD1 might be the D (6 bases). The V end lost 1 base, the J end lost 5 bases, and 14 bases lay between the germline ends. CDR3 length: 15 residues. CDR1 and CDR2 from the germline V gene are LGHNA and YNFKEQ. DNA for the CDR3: TGTGCCAGCAGCCAAGGTCGGGGGGCGGGAACTGAAGCTTTCTTT. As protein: CASSQGRGAGTEAFF.

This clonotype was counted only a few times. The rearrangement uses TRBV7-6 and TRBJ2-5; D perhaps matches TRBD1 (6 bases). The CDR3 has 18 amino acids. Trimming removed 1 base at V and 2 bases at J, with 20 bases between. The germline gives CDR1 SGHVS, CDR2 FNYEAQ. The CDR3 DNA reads TGTGCCAGCAGCTTAGAATCGGCGCTAGGGGACAATCAAGAGACCCAGTACTTC. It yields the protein CASSLESALGDNQETQYF.

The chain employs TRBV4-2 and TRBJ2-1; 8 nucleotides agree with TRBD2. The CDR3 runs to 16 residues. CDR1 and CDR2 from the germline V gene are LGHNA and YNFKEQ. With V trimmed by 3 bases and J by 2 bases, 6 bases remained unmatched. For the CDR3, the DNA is TGTGCCAGCAGCCAGCCGGGACTAGACCCCTACAATGAGCAGTTCTTC. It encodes CASSQPGLDPYNEQFF.

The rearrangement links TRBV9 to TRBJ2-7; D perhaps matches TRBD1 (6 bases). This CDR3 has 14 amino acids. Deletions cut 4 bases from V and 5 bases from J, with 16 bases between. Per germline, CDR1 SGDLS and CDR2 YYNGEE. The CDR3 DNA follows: TGTGCCAGCAGCACTTCTCTGGGGGCCCACGAGCAGTACTTC. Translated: CASSTSLGAHEQYF. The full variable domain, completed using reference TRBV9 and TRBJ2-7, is DSGVTQTPKHLITATGQRVTLRCSPRSGDLSVYWYQQSLDQGLQFLIQYYNGEERAKGNILERFSAQQFPDLHSELNLSSLELGDSALYFCASSTSLGAHEQYFGPGTRLTVT.

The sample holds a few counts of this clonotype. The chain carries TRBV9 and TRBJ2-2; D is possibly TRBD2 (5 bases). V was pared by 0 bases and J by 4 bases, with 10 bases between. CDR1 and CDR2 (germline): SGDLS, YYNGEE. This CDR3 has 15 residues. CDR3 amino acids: CASSVDPGSTGELFF. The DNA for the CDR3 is TGTGCCAGCAGCGTAGATCCGGGGTCCACCGGGGAGCTGTTTTTT.

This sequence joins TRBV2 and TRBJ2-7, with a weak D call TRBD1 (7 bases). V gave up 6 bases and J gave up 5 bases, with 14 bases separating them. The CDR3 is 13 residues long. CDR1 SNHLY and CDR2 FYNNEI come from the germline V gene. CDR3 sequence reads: CASSYRGGNEQYF. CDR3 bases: TGTGCCAGCAGCTACAGGGGCGGGAACGAGCAGTACTTC.

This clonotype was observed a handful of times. CDR3 DNA: TGCGCCAGCAGCCAAGAACCATTGGACAGCAGGAGCAATCAGCCCCAGCATTTT. This translates into CASSQEPLDSRSNQPQHF. The V and J genes are TRBV4-1 and TRBJ1-5; weak D call: TRBD1 (6 bases). This CDR3 has 18 amino acids. Germline V gene sequence: CDR1 MGHRA, CDR2 YSYEKL. V was cut by 0 bases and J by 1 base, with 16 bases left in between.

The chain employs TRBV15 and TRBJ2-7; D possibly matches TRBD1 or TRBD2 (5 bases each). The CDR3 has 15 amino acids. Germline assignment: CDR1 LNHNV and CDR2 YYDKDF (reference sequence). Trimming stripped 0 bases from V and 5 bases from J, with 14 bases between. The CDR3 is CATSRDGGSANEQYF. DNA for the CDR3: TGTGCCACCAGCAGAGATGGGGGTAGCGCGAACGAGCAGTACTTC. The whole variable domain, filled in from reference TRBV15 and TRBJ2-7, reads DAMVIQNPRYQVTQFGKPVTLSCSQTLNHNVMYWYQQKSSQAPKLLFHYYDKDFNNEADTPDNFQSRRPNTSFCFLDIRSPGLGDTAMYLCATSRDGGSANEQYFGPGTRLTVT.

CDR3 DNA: TGTGCCACCGGCGGGGATCAGCCCCAGCATTTT. Residues: CATGGDQPQHF. The chain joins TRBV7-8 to TRBJ1-5; D ambiguous. The CDR3 totals 11 residues. Germline CDR1 SGHVS, CDR2 FQNEAQ. V was clipped by 10 bases and J by 5 bases, with 9 bases between them.

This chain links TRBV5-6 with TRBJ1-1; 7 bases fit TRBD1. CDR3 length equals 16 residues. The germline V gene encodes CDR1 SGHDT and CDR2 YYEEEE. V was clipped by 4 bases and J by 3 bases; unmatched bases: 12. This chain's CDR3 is CASSPVTGAGYTEAFF. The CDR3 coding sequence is TGTGCCAGCAGCCCTGTTACAGGGGCGGGGTACACTGAAGCTTTCTTT. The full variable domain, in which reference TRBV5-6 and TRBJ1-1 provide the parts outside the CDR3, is DAGVTQSPTHLIKTRGQQVTLRCSPKSGHDTVSWYQQALGQGPQFIFQYYEEEERQRGNFPDRFSGHQFPNYSSELNVNALLLGDSALYLCASSPVTGAGYTEAFFGQGTRLTVV.

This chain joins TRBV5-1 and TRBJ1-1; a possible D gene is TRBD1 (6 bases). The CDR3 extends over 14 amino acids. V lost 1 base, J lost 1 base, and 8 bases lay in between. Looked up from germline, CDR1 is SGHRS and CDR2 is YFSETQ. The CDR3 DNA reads TGCGCCAGCAGCTTGCCGGGACAGAACACTGAAGCTTTCTTT. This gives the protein CASSLPGQNTEAFF.

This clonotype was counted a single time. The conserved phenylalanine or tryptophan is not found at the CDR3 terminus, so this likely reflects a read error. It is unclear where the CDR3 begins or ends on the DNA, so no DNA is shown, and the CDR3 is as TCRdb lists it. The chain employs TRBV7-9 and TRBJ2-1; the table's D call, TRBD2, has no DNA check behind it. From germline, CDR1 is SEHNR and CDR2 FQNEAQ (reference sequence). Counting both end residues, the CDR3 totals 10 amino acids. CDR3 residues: CASSPPGLLI.

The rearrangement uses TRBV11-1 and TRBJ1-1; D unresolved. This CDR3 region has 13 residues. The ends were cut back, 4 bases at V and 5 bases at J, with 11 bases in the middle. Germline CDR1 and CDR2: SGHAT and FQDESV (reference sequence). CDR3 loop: CASSSIDRTEAFF. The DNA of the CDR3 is TGTGCCAGCAGCTCGATTGATAGGACTGAAGCTTTCTTT.

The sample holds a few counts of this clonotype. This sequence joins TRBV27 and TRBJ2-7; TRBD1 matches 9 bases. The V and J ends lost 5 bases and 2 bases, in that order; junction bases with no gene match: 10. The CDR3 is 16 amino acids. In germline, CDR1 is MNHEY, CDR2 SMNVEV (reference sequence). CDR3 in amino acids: CASSRSAGTGTYEQYF. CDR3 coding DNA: TGTGCCAGCAGTCGCAGCGCCGGGACAGGGACCTACGAGCAGTACTTC.

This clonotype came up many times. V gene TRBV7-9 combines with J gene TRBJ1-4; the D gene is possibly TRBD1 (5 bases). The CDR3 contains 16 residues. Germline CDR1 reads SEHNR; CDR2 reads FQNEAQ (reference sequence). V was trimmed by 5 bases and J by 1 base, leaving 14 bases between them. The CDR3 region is CASSPAGVKTNEKLFF. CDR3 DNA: TGTGCCAGCAGCCCCGCGGGGGTGAAAACTAATGAAAAACTGTTTTTT.